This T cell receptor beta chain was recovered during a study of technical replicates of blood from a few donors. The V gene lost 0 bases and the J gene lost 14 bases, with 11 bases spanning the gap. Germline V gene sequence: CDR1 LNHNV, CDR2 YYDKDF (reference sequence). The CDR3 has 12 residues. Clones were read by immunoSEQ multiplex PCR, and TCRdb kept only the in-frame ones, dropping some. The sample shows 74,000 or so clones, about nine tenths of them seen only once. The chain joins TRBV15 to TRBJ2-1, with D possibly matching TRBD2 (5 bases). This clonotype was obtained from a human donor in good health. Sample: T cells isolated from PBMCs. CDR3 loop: CATSRDLEGKFF. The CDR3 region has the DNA TGTGCCACCAGCAGAGATCTTGAGGGAAAGTTCTTC.